This note documents a single TCR beta chain sequence. The length of the CDR3 is 13 residues. CDR1 is KGHDR and CDR2 is SFDVKD in the germline V gene. The V end lost 3 bases, the J end lost 7 bases, and 9 bases lay between the germline ends. These data are taken from a study of blood T cell repertoires in COVID-19. Overall study: T cells, B-cell-depleted T cells, or PBMCs supplied cDNA or gDNA.

As processed by the authors: Scientists estimated how many nucleated cells there were by amplifying reference gene primers. TCRdb keeps only in-frame clones here, not all; method: immunoSEQ multiplex PCR. V and J calls and clone size are given by that table; D and trimming were obtained from the DNA. The table records about 160,000 clones, 65% to 90% of them present only once. The J gene is TRBJ2-1, the V gene TRBV24-1; D is unresolved. What was sequenced was peripheral blood. The sequence came from a man aged 65 to 79 with acute or convalescent COVID-19. The CDR3 DNA sequence: TGTGCCACCAGTGATCCCCCCGGGAATGAGCAGTTCTTC. Its protein product is CATSDPPGNEQFF.